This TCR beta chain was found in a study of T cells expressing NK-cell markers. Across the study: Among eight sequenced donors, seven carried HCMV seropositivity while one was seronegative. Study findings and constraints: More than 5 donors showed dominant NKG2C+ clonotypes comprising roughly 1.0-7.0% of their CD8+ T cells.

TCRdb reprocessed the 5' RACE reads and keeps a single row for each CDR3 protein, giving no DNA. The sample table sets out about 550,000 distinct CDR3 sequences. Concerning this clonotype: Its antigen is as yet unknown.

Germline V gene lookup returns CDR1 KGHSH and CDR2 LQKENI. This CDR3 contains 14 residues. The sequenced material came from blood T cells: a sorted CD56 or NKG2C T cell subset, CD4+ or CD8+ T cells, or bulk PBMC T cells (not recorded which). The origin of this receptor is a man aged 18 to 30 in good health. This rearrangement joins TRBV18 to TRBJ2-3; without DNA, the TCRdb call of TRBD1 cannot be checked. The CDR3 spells CASRKAGATDTQYF.